Each of the 23 T cell receptor beta chains below was sequenced from the same sample in a study of CD8 T cells in ankylosing spondylitis. A single record per CDR3 protein comes from TCRdb applying MiXCR to the 5' RACE reads. The sample records hundreds of thousands of distinct CDR3 sequences, roughly 25% being singletons. The sample taken for sequencing was blood, either unsorted or a sorted T cell fraction (not recorded which). These receptors all come from a male donor with ankylosing spondylitis or in good health (not recorded which).

The J gene is TRBJ1-2, the V gene TRBV7-3, with D possibly matching TRBD1 (6 bases). The germline V and J ends were trimmed by 5 bases and 8 bases, with 15 bases remaining between them. The CDR3 is made up of 13 amino acids. Per the germline V gene, CDR1 is SGHTA and CDR2 is FQGTGA. Here the CDR3 reads CASSPQTGDGYTF. The CDR3, as DNA: TGTGCCAGCAGCCCCCAGACAGGAGACGGCTACACCTTC. Full variable domain (rest looked up from reference TRBV7-3 and TRBJ1-2): GAGVSQTPSNKVTEKGKYVELRCDPISGHTALYWYRQSLGQGPEFLIYFQGTGAADDSGLPNDRFFAVRPEGSVSTLKIQRTERGDSAVYLCASSPQTGDGYTFGSGTRLTVV.

This sequence joins TRBV20-1 and TRBJ2-7, with TRBD2 matching 10 bases. V lost 1 base and J lost 2; bases outside the gene matches: 5. The CDR3 runs 15 residues. Per germline, CDR1 DFQATT and CDR2 SNEGSKA (reference sequence). This chain's CDR3 is CSARAPSGSPYEQYF. For the CDR3, the DNA is TGCAGTGCTAGAGCCCCTAGCGGGAGTCCCTACGAGCAGTACTTC.

The CDR3 here is CASSLGHRDGYTF. The CDR3, as DNA: TGTGCCAGCAGTTTAGGGCACAGGGATGGCTACACCTTC. This chain uses TRBV12-3 or TRBV12-4 with TRBJ1-2, with D possibly being TRBD1 (6 bases). The CDR3 loop spans 13 amino acids. V was cut by 1 base and J by 6 bases, with 9 bases left in between.

The table lists this clonotype with many counts. V gene TRBV7-9 combines with J gene TRBJ1-4; D gene ambiguous. This CDR3 region has 15 residues. Trimming shortened V by 5 bases and J by 2 bases, and 12 bases separated the two germline ends. Germline V CDR1 and CDR2: SEHNR, FQNEAQ (reference sequence). The CDR3: CASSLRATTNEKLFF. CDR3 sequence (DNA): TGTGCCAGCAGCCTCCGCGCAACTACTAATGAAAAACTGTTTTTT.

This clonotype was recorded many times. The genes are TRBV27 and TRBJ2-5, with a weak D call TRBD2 (7 bases). V was trimmed by 6 bases and J by 1 base, leaving 15 bases between them. The CDR3 is 15 amino acids. Germline-derived CDR1 and CDR2 are MNHEY and SMNVEV (reference sequence). CDR3 DNA: TGTGCCAGCAGATCCGCGGGGGCAGCCCAAGAGACCCAGTACTTC. This codes for CASRSAGAAQETQYF.

This clonotype appeared many times. The chain couples TRBV20-1 to TRBJ2-7; weak D call: TRBD2 (6 bases). Germline values: CDR1 DFQATT, CDR2 SNEGSKA (reference sequence). Trimming shortened V by 2 bases and J by 6 bases, and 20 bases separated the two germline ends. The CDR3 spans 15 residues. The CDR3 spells CSARPPGAGIGEQYF. The CDR3 DNA reads as TGCAGTGCTAGACCACCGGGAGCAGGGATTGGCGAGCAGTACTTC.

The sample holds many counts of this clonotype. The chain is built from TRBV5-6 and TRBJ2-7, with 11 positions matching TRBD2. This CDR3 comprises 15 residues. Germline-derived CDR1 and CDR2 are SGHDT and YYEEEE. J lost 3 bases, V lost 2 bases, and 4 bases had no gene match. The CDR3 region is CASSLGGLAVYEQYF. The CDR3 nucleotides read TGTGCCAGCAGCTTAGGGGGACTAGCGGTCTACGAGCAGTACTTC.

This clonotype was picked up many times. J is TRBJ2-3 and V is TRBV4-3; tentatively, D is TRBD1 or TRBD2 (6 bases each). Germline CDR1 is LGHNA and CDR2 is YSLEER. The V and J ends lost 4 bases and 3 bases respectively, with 14 bases between them. This CDR3 is built from 15 residues. The CDR3 region is CASSPGGQRTDTQYF. The DNA of the CDR3 is TGCGCCAGCAGCCCCGGGGGCCAACGTACAGATACGCAGTATTTT.

The rearrangement joins TRBV7-2 to TRBJ1-5; D uncertain. Germline CDR1 is SGHTA and CDR2 is FQGNSA. The V end was cut by 1 base, the J end by 4 bases, with 11 bases between. The CDR3 is 15 amino acids. This CDR3 is CASSLVSSSNQPQHF. DNA for the CDR3: TGTGCCAGCAGCTTAGTCAGCAGCTCTAATCAGCCCCAGCATTTT. Full variable domain (rest looked up from reference TRBV7-2 and TRBJ1-5): GAGVSQSPSNKVTEKGKDVELRCDPISGHTALYWYRQSLGQGLEFLIYFQGNSAPDKSGLPSDRFSAERTGGSVSTLTIQRTQQEDSAVYLCASSLVSSSNQPQHFGDGTRLSIL.

The chain links TRBV20-1 to TRBJ2-6; 8 positions agree with TRBD1. V was clipped by 6 bases and J by 0 bases; unmatched bases: 10. This CDR3 has 17 residues. Germline V gives CDR1 DFQATT, CDR2 SNEGSKA (reference sequence). CDR3 DNA sequence: TGCAGTGCCCCCCGGGACAGGCCTTTCTCTGGGGCCAACGTCCTGACTTTC. Translation gives CSAPRDRPFSGANVLTF.

With regard to this clonotype: An end of the junction does not agree with germline; a read error may underlie this. The V gene is TRBV4-2, the J gene TRBJ2-7, with 9 bases fitting TRBD2. CDR1 is LGHNA, CDR2 YNFKEQ, per germline. This CDR3 contains 16 residues. DNA for the CDR3: TGTGCCAGCAGCCAAGTTGGTAGCGGGGGCACCTACGTGCAGTACTTC. Amino acids: CASSQVGSGGTYVQYF.

At least ten counts were recorded for this clonotype. The chain employs TRBV5-1 and TRBJ2-5; tentatively, D is TRBD2 (5 bases). CDR1 SGHRS and CDR2 YFSETQ come from the germline V gene. CDR3 length: 14 residues. Trimming removed 0 bases at V and 0 bases at J, with 6 bases between. The CDR3 here is CASSLAGYQETQYF. CDR3 DNA: TGCGCCAGCAGCTTGGCGGGGTACCAAGAGACCCAGTACTTC.

This clonotype was counted only a few times. The V gene is TRBV18, the J gene TRBJ2-3, with D perhaps TRBD1 or TRBD2 (5 bases each). The CDR3 length is 16 residues. Per germline, CDR1 KGHSH and CDR2 LQKENI. Between the trimmed V and J ends, which lost 2 bases and 0 bases, there was a span of 12 bases. For the CDR3, the DNA is TGTGCCAGCTCACCAAACGGGGCTAAAAGCACAGATACGCAGTATTTT. It specifies CASSPNGAKSTDTQYF.

The sample holds many counts of this clonotype. This chain uses TRBV5-1 with TRBJ2-5, with 7 bases lining up with TRBD2. Germline assignment: CDR1 SGHRS and CDR2 YFSETQ. Losses at the gene ends were 2 bases for V and 0 bases for J; bases not matched to a gene: 10. CDR3 length equals 17 residues. The CDR3 sequence: CASSLRASGINQETQYF. The CDR3 bases are TGCGCCAGCAGCTTAAGGGCTAGCGGCATCAACCAAGAGACCCAGTACTTC.

The V gene is TRBV6-1, the J gene TRBJ2-5; 9 nucleotides line up with TRBD2. V lost 5 bases to trimming and J lost 3 bases; unmatched junction nucleotides: 10. This CDR3 is built from 16 residues. Germline V gene lookup returns CDR1 MNHNS and CDR2 SASEGT. CDR3 DNA sequence: TGTGCCAGCAGTAAAACTATTTTAGCGGGAGAAGAGACCCAGTACTTC. It yields the protein CASSKTILAGEETQYF.

This clonotype was seen only a few times. The J gene is TRBJ1-2, the V gene TRBV20-1; maybe TRBD1 (5 bases). The germline V gene encodes CDR1 DFQATT and CDR2 SNEGSKA (reference sequence). Deletions cut 0 bases from V and 9 bases from J, with 14 bases between. There are 13 residues in the CDR3. The CDR3 DNA reads TGCAGTGCTAGAGATGGGCAGGGTGTAAGCTACACCTTC. It codes for CSARDGQGVSYTF.

This clonotype occurred many times. The rearrangement uses TRBV12-3 or TRBV12-4 and TRBJ2-1, with 7 bases that match TRBD2. V gave up 6 bases and J gave up 10 bases; unmatched junction bases: 9. CDR3 length equals 13 residues. CDR3 coding DNA: TGTGCCAGCAGGTCTAGCGGCAGCGCGGAGCAGTTCTTC. Its translation is CASRSSGSAEQFF.

This clonotype has only a few counts. The chain links TRBV12-3 or TRBV12-4 to TRBJ1-2; 7 bases map to TRBD1. The CDR3 is 12 residues long. The ends lost 5 bases at V and 7 bases at J; junction bases unmatched: 4. CDR3: CASSMTGSGYTF. In DNA form, the CDR3 reads TGTGCCAGCAGTATGACAGGGAGTGGCTACACCTTC.

This clonotype was seen many times. The chain joins TRBV10-3 to TRBJ1-3; D not certain. This CDR3 is 15 amino acids long. Trimming shortened V by 3 bases and J by 1 base, and 10 bases separated the two germline ends. CDR1 is ENHRY, CDR2 SYGVKD, per germline. The CDR3 reads CAISDVGTSGNTIYF. The DNA of the CDR3 is TGTGCCATCAGTGACGTTGGAACATCTGGAAACACCATATATTTT.

This clonotype was detected many times. This chain connects TRBV5-1 to TRBJ2-7; 9 bases align to TRBD1. V lost 4 bases to trimming and J lost 5 bases; unmatched junction nucleotides: 10. Germline lookup yields CDR1 SGHRS and CDR2 YFSETQ. This CDR3 spans 15 amino acids. The CDR3 spells CASSLRTGGVNEQYF. CDR3 DNA: TGCGCCAGCAGCCTTAGAACAGGGGGCGTAAACGAGCAGTACTTC.

V is TRBV7-2 and J is TRBJ1-2, with TRBD1 matching over 9 bases. With 0 bases clipped from V and 7 bases from J, the junction kept 3 bases outside the gene matches. Germline-derived CDR1 and CDR2 are SGHTA and FQGNSA. The CDR3 sequence is 14 residues long. This CDR3 reads CASSLAGQGGGYTF. As DNA, the CDR3 is TGTGCCAGCAGCTTAGCGGGACAGGGTGGTGGCTACACCTTC.

This clonotype was counted ten times or more. The V and J genes are TRBV12-3 or TRBV12-4 and TRBJ1-5; no clear D. CDR3 size: 15 residues. V lost 5 bases, J lost 0 bases, and 11 bases lay in between. The CDR3 nucleotides read TGTGCCAGCAGTCCGTGGGTGGCTAGCAATCAGCCCCAGCATTTT. It encodes CASSPWVASNQPQHF.

Many counts were recorded for this clonotype. V gene TRBV20-1 combines with J gene TRBJ2-1, with 12 bases identical to TRBD2. CDR1 and CDR2 from the germline V gene are DFQATT and SNEGSKA (reference sequence). J was trimmed by 2 bases and V by 5 bases; bases with no gene match: 7. The CDR3 sequence is 16 residues long. The CDR3 DNA is TGCAGTGCTGGGCGACTAGCGGGAGCAACCTACAATGAGCAGTTCTTC. Its translation is CSAGRLAGATYNEQFF.